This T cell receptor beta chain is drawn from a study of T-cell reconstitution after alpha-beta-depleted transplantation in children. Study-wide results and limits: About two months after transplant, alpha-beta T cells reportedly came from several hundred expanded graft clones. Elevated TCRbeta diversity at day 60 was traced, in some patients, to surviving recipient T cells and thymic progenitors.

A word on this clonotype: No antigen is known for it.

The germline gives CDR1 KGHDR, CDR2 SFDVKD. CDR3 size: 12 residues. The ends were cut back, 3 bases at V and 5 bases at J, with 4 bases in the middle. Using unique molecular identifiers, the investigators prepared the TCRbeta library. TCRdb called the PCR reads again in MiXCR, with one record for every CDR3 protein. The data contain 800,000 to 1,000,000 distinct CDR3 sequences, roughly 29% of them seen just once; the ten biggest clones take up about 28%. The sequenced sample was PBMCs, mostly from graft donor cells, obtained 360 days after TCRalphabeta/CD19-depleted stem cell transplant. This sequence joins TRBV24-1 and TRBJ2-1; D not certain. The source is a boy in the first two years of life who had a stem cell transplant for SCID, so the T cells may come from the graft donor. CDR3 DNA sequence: TGTGCCACCAGTGATCTGAACAATGAGCAGTTCTTC. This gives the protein CATSDLNNEQFF.